A selection of T cell receptor beta chains follows, all from one sample in a study of blood T cell repertoires in COVID-19. Assay used: immunoSEQ multiplex PCR; TCRdb lists only in-frame clones, some missing. The sample has around 180,000 clones; 80% to 90% are singletons. Specimen: peripheral blood. The receptor source for this set is a man aged 55 to 70 with acute or convalescent COVID-19. CDR3s include the opening cysteine and the closing phenylalanine or tryptophan. A D gene is named only where the DNA matches it firmly. The size entry is marked missing in some rows and otherwise reads once, few, many or a size class.

>TRBV21-1|TRBJ1-5|-|-
TGTGCCAGCAGAAAAAGGGTACCATGCGGGACAGGCAATCAGCCCCAGCATTTT
CASRKRVPCGTGNQPQHF
>TRBV29-1|TRBJ1-1|-|TRBD1
TGCAGCGGCAGGGGGCCGAACACTGAAGCTTTCTTT
CSGRGPNTEAFF
>TRBV5-6|TRBJ2-5|-|TRBD1
TGTGCCAGCAGCTCAACCGGGACAGGTCAAGAGACCCAGTACTTC
CASSSTGTGQETQYF
>TRBV9|TRBJ1-3|-|-
TGTGCCAGCAGCGCCCCCAGGGGAAACACCATATATTTT
CASSAPRGNTIYF
>TRBV11-3|TRBJ2-1|many|TRBD2
TGTGCCAGCAGCCCCGCCGGGACTAGCGTATACAATGAGCAGTTCTTC
CASSPAGTSVYNEQFF
>TRBV7-2|TRBJ2-4|-|-
TGTGCCAGCAGCTTCCCCCCTAACATTCAGTACTTC
CASSFPPNIQYF
>TRBV5-1|TRBJ2-1|once|TRBD2
TGCGCCAGCAGCTTGCTGGCGGGAGGTGGTTTCTTC
CASSLLAGGGFF
>TRBV23-1|TRBJ1-4|-|TRBD1
TGCGCCAGCAGTCCGGGAAGACAGGGGGAACTGTTTTTT
CASSPGRQGELFF
>TRBV10-3|TRBJ2-2|once|-
TGTGCCATCAGTCCAGGGCCCGGGGAGCTGTTTTTT
CAISPGPGELFF
>TRBV7-2|TRBJ2-7|few|-
TGTGCCAGCAGCCCCCCCGGGTGGCAGAACTACGAGCAGTACTTC
CASSPPGWQNYEQYF
>TRBV7-9|TRBJ2-1|-|-
TGTGCCAGCAGCTTAGTAGAGGGCAATGAGCAGTTCTTC
CASSLVEGNEQFF
>TRBV28|TRBJ1-1|-|TRBD1
TGTGCCAGCACCGACAGGGGGTCGAAAGCTTTCTTT
CASTDRGSKAFF
>TRBV2|TRBJ2-5|-|-
TGTGCCAGCAGTGAAGGAGCACAAGAGACCCAGTACTTC
CASSEGAQETQYF
>TRBV4-1|TRBJ2-2|-|TRBD2
TGCGCCAGCAGCCAGAGTGGGGGGGGAGCGAACACCGGGGAGCTGTTTTTT
CASSQSGGGANTGELFF
>TRBV27|TRBJ2-1|few|-
TGTGCCAGCGCCAGCGGGCCACGGAGCTCCTACAATGAGCAGTTCTTC
CASASGPRSSYNEQFF
>TRBV4-2|TRBJ1-1|few|-
TGTGCCAGCAGCCAAGATCAGGGAGGGGCGGGTGAAGCTTTCTTT
CASSQDQGGAGEAFF
>TRBV6-6|TRBJ1-1|-|TRBD1
TGTGCCAGCAGTAACAGGGGTTGGACTGAAGCTTTCTTT
CASSNRGWTEAFF
>TRBV11-2|TRBJ2-1|-|TRBD1
TGTGCCAGCAGTCCCCTAGGACAGGGCCACAATGAGCAGTTCTTC
CASSPLGQGHNEQFF
>TRBV5-1|TRBJ2-3|-|-
TGCGCCAGCAGCTTGGCGGCGGTCACAGATACGCAGTATTTT
CASSLAAVTDTQYF
>TRBV12-5|TRBJ2-1|-|-
TGTGCTAGTGGCGGGGACACCTCCGGTGGTGAGCAGTTCTTC
CASGGDTSGGEQFF
>TRBV5-1|TRBJ2-3|-|-
TGCGCCAGCAGCTCGCAGGGTGTTATAGGAACGCAGTATTTT
CASSSQGVIGTQYF
>TRBV6-2/TRBV6-3|TRBJ1-1|-|-
TGTGCCAGCAGTTATTTAGAGGGAGGTGAAGCTTTCTTT
CASSYLEGGEAFF
>TRBV27|TRBJ1-1|-|-
TGTGCCAGCAGTGCACAGGGTGAGTACTCTGAAGCTTTCTTT
CASSAQGEYSEAFF
>TRBV6-2/TRBV6-3|TRBJ2-6|-|-
TGTGCCAGCAGTTTAGGAGGTTCTGGGGCCAACGTCCTGACTTTC
CASSLGGSGANVLTF
>TRBV3-1/TRBV3-2|TRBJ1-6|once|-
TGTGCCAGCAGCCAGGGGGCGTCGAGCTCCTATAATTCACCCCTCCACTTT
CASSQGASSSYNSPLHF
>TRBV7-9|TRBJ1-2|-|TRBD1
TGTGCCAGCAGCCCTCCGACAGGGAACTATGGCTACACCTTC
CASSPPTGNYGYTF